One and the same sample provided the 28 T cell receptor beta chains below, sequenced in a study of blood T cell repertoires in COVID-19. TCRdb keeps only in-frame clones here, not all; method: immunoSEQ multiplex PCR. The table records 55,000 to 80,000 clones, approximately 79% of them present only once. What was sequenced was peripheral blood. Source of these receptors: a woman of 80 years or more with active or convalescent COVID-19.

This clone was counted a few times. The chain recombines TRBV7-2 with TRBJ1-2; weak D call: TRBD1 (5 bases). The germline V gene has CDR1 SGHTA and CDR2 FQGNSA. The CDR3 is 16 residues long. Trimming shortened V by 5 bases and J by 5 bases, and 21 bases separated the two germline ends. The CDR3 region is CASSRSFLMGGYGYTF. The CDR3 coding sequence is TGTGCCAGCAGCCGCTCCTTTCTGATGGGGGGATATGGCTACACCTTC.

The CDR3: CASSLDRGQEKLFF. CDR3 DNA sequence: TGTGCCAGCAGCTTGGACAGGGGACAGGAAAAACTGTTTTTT. The gene calls are TRBV5-4 and TRBJ1-4; 7 nucleotides line up with TRBD1. This CDR3 has 14 residues. Losses at the gene ends were 0 bases for V and 8 bases for J; bases not matched to a gene: 4. The germline CDR1 and CDR2 sequences are SGHNT and YYREEE (reference sequence). The variable domain in full, with the rest retrieved from reference TRBV5-4 and TRBJ1-4, is ETGVTQSPTHLIKTRGQQVTLRCSSQSGHNTVSWYQQALGQGPQFIFQYYREEENGRGNFPPRFSGLQFPNYSSELNVNALELDDSALYLCASSLDRGQEKLFFGSGTQLSVL.

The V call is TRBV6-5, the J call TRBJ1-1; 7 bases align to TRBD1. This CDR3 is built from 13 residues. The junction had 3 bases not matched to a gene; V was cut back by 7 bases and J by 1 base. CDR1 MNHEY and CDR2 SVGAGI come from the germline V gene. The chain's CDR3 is CASTRGPNTEAFF. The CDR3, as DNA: TGTGCCAGCACGAGGGGGCCGAACACTGAAGCTTTCTTT.

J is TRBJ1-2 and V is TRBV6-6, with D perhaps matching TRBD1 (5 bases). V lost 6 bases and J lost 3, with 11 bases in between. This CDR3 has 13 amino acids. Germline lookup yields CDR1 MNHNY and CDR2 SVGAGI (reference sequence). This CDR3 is CASSPGHDYGYTF. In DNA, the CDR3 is TGTGCCAGCAGCCCTGGACACGACTATGGCTACACCTTC.

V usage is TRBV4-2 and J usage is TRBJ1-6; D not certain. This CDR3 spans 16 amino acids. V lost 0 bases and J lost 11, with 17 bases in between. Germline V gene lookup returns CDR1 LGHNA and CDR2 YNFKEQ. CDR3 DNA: TGTGCCAGCAGCCAAGATTCGGCAGACTCGCGGCCACCCCTCCACTTT. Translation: CASSQDSADSRPPLHF.

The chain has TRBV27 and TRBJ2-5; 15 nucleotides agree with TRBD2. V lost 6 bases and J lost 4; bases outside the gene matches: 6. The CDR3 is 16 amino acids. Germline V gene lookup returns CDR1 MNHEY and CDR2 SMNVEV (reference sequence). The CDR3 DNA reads TGTGCCAGCAGCCGGAGGACTAGCGGGGGGGGAGAGACCCAGTACTTC. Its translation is CASSRRTSGGGETQYF.

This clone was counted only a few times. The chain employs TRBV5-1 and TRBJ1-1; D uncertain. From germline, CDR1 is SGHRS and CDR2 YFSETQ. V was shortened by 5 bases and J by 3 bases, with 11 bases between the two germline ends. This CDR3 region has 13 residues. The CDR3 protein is CASRLKLDTEAFF. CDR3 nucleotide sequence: TGCGCCAGCAGACTTAAGTTGGACACTGAAGCTTTCTTT. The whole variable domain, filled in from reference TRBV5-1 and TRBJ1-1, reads KAGVTQTPRYLIKTRGQQVTLSCSPISGHRSVSWYQQTPGQGLQFLFEYFSETQRNKGNFPGRFSGRQFSNSRSEMNVSTLELGDSALYLCASRLKLDTEAFFGQGTRLTVV.

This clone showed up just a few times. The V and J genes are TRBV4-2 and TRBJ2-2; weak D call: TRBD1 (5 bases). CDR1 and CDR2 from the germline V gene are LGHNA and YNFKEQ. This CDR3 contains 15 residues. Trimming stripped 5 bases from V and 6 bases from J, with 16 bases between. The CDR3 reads CASSELKQVPGELFF. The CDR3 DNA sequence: TGTGCCAGCAGCGAATTAAAACAGGTCCCCGGGGAGCTGTTTTTT.

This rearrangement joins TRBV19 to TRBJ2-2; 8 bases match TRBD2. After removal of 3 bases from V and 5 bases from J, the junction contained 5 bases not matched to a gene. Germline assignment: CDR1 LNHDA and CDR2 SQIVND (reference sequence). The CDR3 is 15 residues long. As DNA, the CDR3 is TGTGCCAGTAGTATCAGTAGCGGGAATACCGGGGAGCTGTTTTTT. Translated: CASSISSGNTGELFF.

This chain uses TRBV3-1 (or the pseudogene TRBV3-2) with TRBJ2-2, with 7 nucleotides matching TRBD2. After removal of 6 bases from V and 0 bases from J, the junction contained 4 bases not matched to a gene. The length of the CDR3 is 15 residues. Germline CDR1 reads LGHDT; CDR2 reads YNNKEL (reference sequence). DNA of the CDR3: TGTGCCAGCAGTTTCGGACTAGCGAACACCGGGGAGCTGTTTTTT. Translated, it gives CASSFGLANTGELFF.

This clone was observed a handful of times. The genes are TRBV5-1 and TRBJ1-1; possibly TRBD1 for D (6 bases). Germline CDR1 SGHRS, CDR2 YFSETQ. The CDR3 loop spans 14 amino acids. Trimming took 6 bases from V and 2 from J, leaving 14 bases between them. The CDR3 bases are TGCGCCAGCACAACAGGGTACGGAAACACTGAAGCTTTCTTT. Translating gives CASTTGYGNTEAFF.

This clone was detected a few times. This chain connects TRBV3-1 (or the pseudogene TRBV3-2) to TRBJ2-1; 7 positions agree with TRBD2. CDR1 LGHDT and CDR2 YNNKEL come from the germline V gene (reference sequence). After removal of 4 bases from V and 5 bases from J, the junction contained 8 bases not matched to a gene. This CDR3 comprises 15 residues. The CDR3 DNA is TGTGCCAGCAGCCCCTATGGCGGGGGAAACAATGAGCAGTTCTTC. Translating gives CASSPYGGGNNEQFF.

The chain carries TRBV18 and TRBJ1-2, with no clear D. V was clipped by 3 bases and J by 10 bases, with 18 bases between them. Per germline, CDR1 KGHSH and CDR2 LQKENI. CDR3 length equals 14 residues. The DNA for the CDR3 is TGTGCCAGCTCACCCTTCGGTCGGGATAATGACTACACCTTC. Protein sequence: CASSPFGRDNDYTF.

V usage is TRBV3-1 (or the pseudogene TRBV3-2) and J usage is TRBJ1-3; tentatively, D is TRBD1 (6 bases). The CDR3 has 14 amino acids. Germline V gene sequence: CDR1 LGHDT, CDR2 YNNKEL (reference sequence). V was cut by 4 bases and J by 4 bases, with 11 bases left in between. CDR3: CASSPTGLGNTIYF. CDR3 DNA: TGTGCCAGCAGCCCAACAGGGTTGGGAAACACCATATATTTT.

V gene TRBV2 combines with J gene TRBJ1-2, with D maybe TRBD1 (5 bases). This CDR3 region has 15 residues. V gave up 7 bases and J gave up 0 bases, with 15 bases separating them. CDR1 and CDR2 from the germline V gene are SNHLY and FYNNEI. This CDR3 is CASTLDAGTNYGYTF. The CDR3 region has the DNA TGTGCCAGCACCCTCGACGCAGGGACTAACTATGGCTACACCTTC. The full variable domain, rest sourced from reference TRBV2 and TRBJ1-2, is EPEVTQTPSHQVTQMGQEVILRCVPISNHLYFYWYRQILGQKVEFLVSFYNNEISEKSEIFDDQFSVERPDGSNFTLKIRSTKLEDSAMYFCASTLDAGTNYGYTFGSGTRLTVV.

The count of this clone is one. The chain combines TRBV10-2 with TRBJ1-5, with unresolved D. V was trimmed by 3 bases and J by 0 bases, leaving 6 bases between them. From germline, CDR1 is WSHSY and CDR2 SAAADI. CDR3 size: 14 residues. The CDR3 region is CASSEAYSNQPQHF. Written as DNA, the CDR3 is TGCGCCAGCAGTGAAGCTTATAGCAATCAGCCCCAGCATTTT.

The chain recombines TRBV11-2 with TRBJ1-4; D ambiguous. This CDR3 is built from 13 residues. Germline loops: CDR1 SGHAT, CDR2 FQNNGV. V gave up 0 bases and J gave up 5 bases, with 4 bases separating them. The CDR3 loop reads CASSLDRNEKLFF. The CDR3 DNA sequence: TGTGCCAGCAGCTTAGATAGAAATGAAAAACTGTTTTTT.

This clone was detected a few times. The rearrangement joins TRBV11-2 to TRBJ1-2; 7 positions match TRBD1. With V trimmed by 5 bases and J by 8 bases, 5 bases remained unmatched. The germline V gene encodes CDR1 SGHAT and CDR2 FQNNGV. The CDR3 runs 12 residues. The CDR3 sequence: CASSPDRAGYTF. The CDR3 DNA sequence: TGTGCCAGCAGCCCCGACAGGGCAGGCTACACCTTC.

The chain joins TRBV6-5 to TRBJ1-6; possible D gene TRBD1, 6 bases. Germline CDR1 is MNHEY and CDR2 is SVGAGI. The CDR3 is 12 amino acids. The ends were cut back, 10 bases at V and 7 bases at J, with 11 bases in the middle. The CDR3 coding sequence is TGTGCCACCGGACAGACAAATTCACCCCTCCACTTT. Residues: CATGQTNSPLHF.

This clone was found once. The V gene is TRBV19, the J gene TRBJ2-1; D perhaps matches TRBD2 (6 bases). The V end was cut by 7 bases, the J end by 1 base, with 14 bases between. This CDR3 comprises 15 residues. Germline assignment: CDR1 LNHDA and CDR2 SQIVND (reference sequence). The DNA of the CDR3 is TGTGCCAGTACCTCCGGGGGTTCTTCCTACAATGAGCAGTTCTTC. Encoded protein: CASTSGGSSYNEQFF.

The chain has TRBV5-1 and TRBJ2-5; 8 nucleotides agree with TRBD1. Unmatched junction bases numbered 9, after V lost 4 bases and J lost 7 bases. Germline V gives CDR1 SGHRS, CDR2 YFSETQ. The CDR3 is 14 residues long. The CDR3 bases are TGCGCCAGCAGCCCACAACAGGGGGAAGGGACCCAGTACTTC. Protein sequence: CASSPQQGEGTQYF.

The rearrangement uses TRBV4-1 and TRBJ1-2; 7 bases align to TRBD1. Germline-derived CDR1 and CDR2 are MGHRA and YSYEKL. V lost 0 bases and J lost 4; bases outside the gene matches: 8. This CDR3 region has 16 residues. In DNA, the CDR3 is TGCGCCAGCAGCCAAGACGTTCGGACAGGCATCTATGGCTACACCTTC. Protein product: CASSQDVRTGIYGYTF.

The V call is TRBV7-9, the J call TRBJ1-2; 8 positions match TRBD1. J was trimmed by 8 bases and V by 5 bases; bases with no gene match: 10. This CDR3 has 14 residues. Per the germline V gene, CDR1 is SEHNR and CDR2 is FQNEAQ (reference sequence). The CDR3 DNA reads TGTGCCAGCAGCGCATACAGGGGGGCAAACGGCTACACCTTC. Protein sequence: CASSAYRGANGYTF. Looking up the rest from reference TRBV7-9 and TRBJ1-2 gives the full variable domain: DTGVSQNPRHKITKRGQNVTFRCDPISEHNRLYWYRQTLGQGPEFLTYFQNEAQLEKSRLLSDRFSAERPKGSFSTLEIQRTEQGDSAMYLCASSAYRGANGYTFGSGTRLTVV.

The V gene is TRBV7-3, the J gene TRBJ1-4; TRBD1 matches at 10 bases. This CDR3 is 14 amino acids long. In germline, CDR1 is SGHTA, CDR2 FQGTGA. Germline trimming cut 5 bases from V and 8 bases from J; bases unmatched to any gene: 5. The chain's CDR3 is CASSPTGQGEKLFF. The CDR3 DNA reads TGTGCCAGCAGCCCGACGGGACAGGGGGAAAAACTGTTTTTT.

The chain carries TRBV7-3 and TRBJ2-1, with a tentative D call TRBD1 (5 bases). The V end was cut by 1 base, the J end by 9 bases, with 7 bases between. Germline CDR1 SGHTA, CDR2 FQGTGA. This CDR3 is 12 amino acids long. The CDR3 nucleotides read TGTGCCAGCAGCTTAAAGGGGATTGAGCAGTTCTTC. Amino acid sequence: CASSLKGIEQFF. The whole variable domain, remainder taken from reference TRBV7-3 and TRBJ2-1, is GAGVSQTPSNKVTEKGKYVELRCDPISGHTALYWYRQSLGQGPEFLIYFQGTGAADDSGLPNDRFFAVRPEGSVSTLKIQRTERGDSAVYLCASSLKGIEQFFGPGTRLTVL.

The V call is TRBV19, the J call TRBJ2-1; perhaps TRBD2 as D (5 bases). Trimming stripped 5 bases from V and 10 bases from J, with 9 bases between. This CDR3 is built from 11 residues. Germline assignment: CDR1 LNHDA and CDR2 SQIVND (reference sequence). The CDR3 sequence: CASSSGGEQFF. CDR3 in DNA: TGTGCCAGTAGTTCTGGCGGGGAGCAGTTCTTC.

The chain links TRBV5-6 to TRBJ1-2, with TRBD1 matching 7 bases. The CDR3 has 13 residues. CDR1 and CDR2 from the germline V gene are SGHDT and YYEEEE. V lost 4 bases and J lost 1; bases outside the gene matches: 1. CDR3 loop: CASSGTVNYGYTF. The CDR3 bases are TGTGCCAGCAGCGGGACAGTTAACTATGGCTACACCTTC.

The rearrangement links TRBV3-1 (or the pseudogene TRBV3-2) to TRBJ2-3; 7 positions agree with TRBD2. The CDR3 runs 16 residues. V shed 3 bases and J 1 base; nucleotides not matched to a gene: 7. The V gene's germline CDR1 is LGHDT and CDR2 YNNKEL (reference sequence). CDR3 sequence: CASSQLLARRTDTQYF. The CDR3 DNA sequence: TGTGCCAGCAGCCAGTTACTAGCGAGGCGCACAGATACGCAGTATTTT.